This entry lists 14 T cell receptor beta chains sequenced from one sample in a study of blood T cell repertoires in COVID-19. The assay was immunoSEQ multiplex PCR, and TCRdb's table has in-frame clones only and misses some. Among 75,000 to 80,000 clones, under 95% were seen once, and the ten largest hold around 5.8%. The specimen was peripheral blood. The receptor source for this set is a human donor in a cohort sampled during active COVID-19.

The chain is built from TRBV5-4 and TRBJ1-2, with D unresolved. The CDR3 covers 13 residues. Trimming left V 4 bases short and J 4 bases short, with 11 bases between. Germline CDR1 is SGHNT and CDR2 is YYREEE (reference sequence). The CDR3 region is CASSVDGLYGYTF. CDR3 in DNA: TGTGCCAGCAGCGTGGACGGACTCTATGGCTACACCTTC.

The chain recombines TRBV5-1 with TRBJ2-3; the match to TRBD2 covers 11 bases. Germline trimming cut 4 bases from V and 4 bases from J; bases unmatched to any gene: 5. CDR3 length: 15 amino acids. Germline V CDR1 and CDR2: SGHRS, YFSETQ. The chain's CDR3 is CASSVISGGADTQYF. The CDR3 nucleotides are TGCGCCAGCAGCGTCATTAGCGGGGGGGCAGATACGCAGTATTTT.

This chain uses TRBV9 with TRBJ2-3, with D tentatively TRBD2 (6 bases). Germline CDR1 reads SGDLS; CDR2 reads YYNGEE. The CDR3 length is 16 residues. Trimming removed 0 bases at V and 1 base at J, with 12 bases between. The CDR3 sequence is CASSVGSTGGTDTQYF. The CDR3, as DNA: TGTGCCAGCAGCGTAGGAAGTACGGGGGGCACAGATACGCAGTATTTT.

The rearrangement joins TRBV5-1 to TRBJ2-1; 7 positions match TRBD1. With V trimmed by 4 bases and J by 0 bases, 7 bases remained unmatched. The CDR3 sequence is 16 residues long. Germline CDR1 is SGHRS and CDR2 is YFSETQ. As DNA, the CDR3 is TGCGCCAGCAGCCCACAACAGGGGAGCTCCTACAATGAGCAGTTCTTC. It specifies CASSPQQGSSYNEQFF.

The gene calls are TRBV11-1 and TRBJ2-2, with D possibly being TRBD2 (5 bases). Deletions cut 1 base from V and 5 bases from J, with 11 bases between. This CDR3 region has 15 residues. The germline CDR1 and CDR2 sequences are SGHAT and FQDESV (reference sequence). For the CDR3, the DNA is TGTGCCAGCAGCTTAGGGACTCACGAGACCGGGGAGCTGTTTTTT. The encoded protein is CASSLGTHETGELFF.

The V and J genes are TRBV5-1 and TRBJ2-3; no definite D call. Germline values: CDR1 SGHRS, CDR2 YFSETQ. The CDR3 contains 14 residues. V lost 5 bases and J lost 2, with 12 bases in between. The CDR3 DNA sequence: TGCGCCAGCAGAGTTGGGCCCTACACAGATACGCAGTATTTT. Amino acid sequence: CASRVGPYTDTQYF.

The rearrangement uses TRBV5-1 and TRBJ2-2; 8 bases are shared with TRBD1. Unmatched junction bases numbered 6, after V lost 2 bases and J lost 6 bases. CDR1 is SGHRS, CDR2 YFSETQ, per germline. The CDR3 loop spans 15 amino acids. The CDR3 sequence is CASSFTGQGAGELFF. CDR3 coding DNA: TGCGCCAGCAGCTTTACAGGACAGGGAGCCGGGGAGCTGTTTTTT.

This clone appeared a few times. The chain uses TRBV5-6 and TRBJ1-2; a weak D match, TRBD1 (6 bases). CDR1 is SGHDT, CDR2 YYEEEE, per germline. The V gene lost 0 bases and the J gene lost 6 bases, with 6 bases spanning the gap. The CDR3 is made up of 12 amino acids. CDR3 sequence reads: CASSLAGDGYTF. CDR3 DNA: TGTGCCAGCAGCTTGGCAGGGGATGGCTACACCTTC.

The J gene is TRBJ1-6, the V gene TRBV3-1 (or the pseudogene TRBV3-2); D is undetermined. With 1 base removed from V and 8 bases from J, the gap between germline ends came to 12 bases. The CDR3 loop spans 15 amino acids. The germline V gene has CDR1 LGHDT and CDR2 YNNKEL (reference sequence). The CDR3 DNA follows: TGTGCCAGCAGCCAAGTCACACGGGGAGATTCACCCCTCCACTTT. Its protein is CASSQVTRGDSPLHF.

The chain couples TRBV5-1 to TRBJ1-1, with D perhaps matching TRBD1 (5 bases). There are 14 residues in the CDR3. V was pared by 2 bases and J by 1 base, with 9 bases between. Germline V lookup: CDR1 SGHRS, CDR2 YFSETQ. The CDR3, as DNA: TGCGCCAGCAGCTTCCTAACAGGGAACACTGAAGCTTTCTTT. It yields the protein CASSFLTGNTEAFF.

This clone turned up a few times. The rearrangement uses TRBV19 and TRBJ1-5; perhaps TRBD1 as D (5 bases). CDR3 length equals 12 residues. Germline V gives CDR1 LNHDA, CDR2 SQIVND (reference sequence). Deletions cut 6 bases from V and 6 bases from J, with 9 bases between. CDR3: CASRQGGQPQHF. DNA for the CDR3: TGTGCCAGTAGGCAGGGAGGTCAGCCCCAGCATTTT.

The V call is TRBV11-2, the J call TRBJ1-3; 9 nucleotides align to TRBD1. Looked up from germline, CDR1 is SGHAT and CDR2 is FQNNGV. The ends lost 0 bases at V and 8 bases at J; junction bases unmatched: 5. The CDR3 is made up of 15 amino acids. The CDR3 bases are TGTGCCAGCAGCTTAGAAACCCGACAGGGGGACACCATATATTTT. Encoded protein: CASSLETRQGDTIYF.

The chain carries TRBV18 and TRBJ2-7; weak D call: TRBD2 (6 bases). CDR3 length: 16 residues. V lost 0 bases and J 0 bases, leaving 12 bases between the germline ends. Germline V CDR1 and CDR2: KGHSH, LQKENI. The CDR3 nucleotides are TGTGCCAGCTCACCACCGGGGCTAGCGTCCTCCTACGAGCAGTACTTC. It specifies CASSPPGLASSYEQYF.

CDR3 in DNA: TGTGCCAGCAGCCCGCGGAAGGATACGCAGTATTTT. It encodes CASSPRKDTQYF. The chain is built from TRBV21-1 and TRBJ2-3; the D segment call TRBD2 is taken from the table without a DNA check. TRBV21-1 is termed a pseudogene. The CDR3 extends over 12 amino acids.